The 23 T cell receptor beta chains below were found in one sample sequenced in a study of cytomegalovirus exposure and HLA in healthy donors. Use of 60 Vbeta and 13 Jbeta primers characterized the PCR. TCRdb's copy holds only in-frame clones and misses some; the assay was immunoSEQ multiplex PCR. The sample holds about 130,000 clones; less than 80% are singletons and the top ten take approximately 4%. The specimen sequenced was PBMCs. The source of these receptors is a man aged 50 to 59 in good health and CMV-seropositive.

The chain uses TRBV5-1 and TRBJ1-1; 8 nucleotides align to TRBD1. CDR3 length: 15 residues. Trimming cost V 1 base and J 1 base; bases outside gene matches: 3. CDR1 and CDR2 (germline): SGHRS, YFSETQ. The CDR3 loop is CASSLMTGANTEAFF. The CDR3 region has the DNA TGCGCCAGCAGCTTGATGACAGGGGCGAACACTGAAGCTTTCTTT.

The sample holds a few counts of this clone. The gene calls are TRBV7-9 and TRBJ1-1, with D unclear. V dropped 5 bases and J dropped 4 bases, with 20 bases sitting between them. The length of the CDR3 is 16 residues. Germline CDR1 is SEHNR and CDR2 is FQNEAQ (reference sequence). The CDR3 is CASSPSGGRESTEAFF. The CDR3 DNA follows: TGTGCCAGCAGCCCCTCCGGAGGGCGGGAGAGCACTGAAGCTTTCTTT.

This rearrangement joins TRBV2 to TRBJ2-6; D uncertain. This CDR3 region has 16 residues. V lost 6 bases, J lost 2 bases, and 14 bases lay in between. In germline, CDR1 is SNHLY, CDR2 FYNNEI. In DNA, the CDR3 is TGTGCCAGCAGCATAAATCCACTAACTGGGGCCAACGTCCTGACTTTC. Encoded protein: CASSINPLTGANVLTF.

This chain connects TRBV10-3 to TRBJ2-1, with 9 bases identical to TRBD1. Per the germline V gene, CDR1 is ENHRY and CDR2 is SYGVKD. The length of the CDR3 is 13 residues. V shed 10 bases, J shed 7 bases, and the junction held 8 bases outside the gene matches. The CDR3 here is CATSGTGRNEQFF. CDR3 nucleotide sequence: TGTGCCACCTCCGGGACAGGGCGTAATGAGCAGTTCTTC.

With regard to this clone: This sample also contains other DNA sequences that code for the same CDR3. The chain recombines TRBV19 with TRBJ2-3; tentatively, D is TRBD2 (6 bases). The CDR3 loop spans 13 amino acids. V was clipped by 4 bases and J by 4 bases, with 9 bases between them. The germline V gene encodes CDR1 LNHDA and CDR2 SQIVND (reference sequence). The CDR3 region has the DNA TGTGCCAGTAGTACGGGACTGGCAGATACGCAGTATTTT. Protein sequence: CASSTGLADTQYF.

As regards this clone: Other DNA sequences in this sample translate to the same CDR3. The V call is TRBV5-1, the J call TRBJ1-1; the D gene is possibly TRBD1 (5 bases). Per the germline V gene, CDR1 is SGHRS and CDR2 is YFSETQ. The CDR3 totals 13 residues. V shed 1 base and J shed 5 bases, with 9 bases lying between them. CDR3 sequence reads: CASSLQGGTEAFF. The DNA for the CDR3 is TGCGCCAGCAGCTTGCAGGGAGGGACTGAAGCTTTCTTT.

About this clone: The identical CDR3 is also encoded by other nucleotide sequences in the sample. The chain is built from TRBV27 and TRBJ1-2, with 8 nucleotides matching TRBD1. The CDR3 spans 12 residues. The germline gives CDR1 MNHEY, CDR2 SMNVEV (reference sequence). V lost 6 bases, J lost 8 bases, and 5 bases stayed unmatched. The DNA of the CDR3 is TGTGCCAGCAGAGGACAGGGTGGGGGCTACACCTTC. It translates to CASRGQGGGYTF.

Comments on this clone: Mismatch with germline at one junction end may stem from a read error. The genes are TRBV7-7 and TRBJ2-5, with 13 bases fitting TRBD2. The CDR3 totals 18 residues. Germline assignment: CDR1 SSHAT and CDR2 FNYEAQ (reference sequence). CDR3 sequence reads: CASSLGLTSGRAQETQYF. CDR3 in DNA: TGTGCTAGCAGCTTAGGCCTAACTAGCGGGAGGGCCCAAGAGACCCAGTACTTC.

This chain links TRBV6-5 with TRBJ1-1; no clear D. V was trimmed by 8 bases and J by 4 bases, leaving 8 bases between them. The CDR3 totals 11 residues. Germline loops: CDR1 MNHEY, CDR2 SVGAGI. The CDR3 spells CASFFRTEAFF. As DNA, the CDR3 is TGTGCCAGCTTCTTCCGCACTGAAGCTTTCTTT.

This chain links TRBV28 with TRBJ2-3, with 8 bases identical to TRBD2. The CDR3 loop spans 16 amino acids. Germline CDR1 and CDR2: MDHEN and SYDVKM. The trim removed 7 bases at V and 1 base at J, leaving 10 bases unmatched. The CDR3 sequence is CASTLPTSGGTDTQYF. CDR3 nucleotide sequence: TGTGCCAGCACCCTACCCACTAGCGGAGGCACAGATACGCAGTATTTT.

The chain combines TRBV9 with TRBJ2-1, with 15 bases fitting TRBD2. The CDR3 length is 16 residues. V lost 0 bases and J lost 9; bases outside the gene matches: 4. The germline V gene encodes CDR1 SGDLS and CDR2 YYNGEE. CDR3 sequence (DNA): TGTGCCAGCAGCGTAGTAGGGGGACTAGCGGGGGGTGAGCAGTTCTTC. Encoded protein: CASSVVGGLAGGEQFF.

The chain couples TRBV19 to TRBJ2-3, with D possibly matching TRBD1 (7 bases). Trimming cost V 10 bases and J 0 bases, with 14 bases left between them. Germline CDR1 and CDR2: LNHDA and SQIVND (reference sequence). The CDR3 length is 14 residues. The CDR3 spells CATRGRGSTDTQYF. The DNA of the CDR3 is TGTGCCACGAGGGGGCGGGGAAGCACAGATACGCAGTATTTT.

This chain connects TRBV5-4 to TRBJ1-2; possible D gene TRBD1, 5 bases. CDR1 is SGHNT, CDR2 YYREEE, per germline (reference sequence). This CDR3 region has 14 residues. V dropped 0 bases and J dropped 9 bases, with 15 bases sitting between them. This chain's CDR3 is CASSLDRQGHSYTF. The CDR3 region has the DNA TGTGCCAGCAGCTTGGACCGTCAGGGCCATAGCTACACCTTC.

This sequence joins TRBV11-2 and TRBJ1-4; a possible D gene is TRBD1 (5 bases). The CDR3 totals 19 residues. V was shortened by 3 bases and J by 0 bases, with 20 bases between the two germline ends. From germline, CDR1 is SGHAT and CDR2 FQNNGV. DNA for the CDR3: TGTGCCAGCAGCTTTCTAAGCCCGGGACTCCTAACAACTAATGAAAAACTGTTTTTT. Translation: CASSFLSPGLLTTNEKLFF.

This clone appeared a single time. This chain links TRBV5-1 with TRBJ1-6; 8 positions agree with TRBD1. With 7 bases clipped from V and 1 base from J, the junction kept 10 bases outside the gene matches. The CDR3 loop spans 17 amino acids. CDR1 and CDR2 from the germline V gene are SGHRS and YFSETQ. Written as DNA, the CDR3 is TGCGCCAGCGGTCCTGACAGGGGTTCATCCTATAATTCACCCCTCCACTTT. It is translated as CASGPDRGSSYNSPLHF.

The rearrangement uses TRBV20-1 and TRBJ2-1; D is undetermined. The length of the CDR3 is 11 residues. Germline V gives CDR1 DFQATT, CDR2 SNEGSKA (reference sequence). The V end was cut by 4 bases, the J end by 8 bases, with 9 bases between. The CDR3 DNA reads TGCAGTGCTAAGCCCGGGTATGAGCAGTTCTTC. It is translated as CSAKPGYEQFF.

The chain employs TRBV5-1 and TRBJ2-6; D perhaps matches TRBD1 (6 bases). The germline gives CDR1 SGHRS, CDR2 YFSETQ. Trimming stripped 5 bases from V and 0 bases from J, with 15 bases between. The CDR3 is 17 amino acids. The CDR3 spells CASSRTVRGSGANVLTF. The CDR3 DNA sequence: TGCGCCAGCAGTCGAACCGTCAGGGGCTCTGGGGCCAACGTCCTGACTTTC.

The chain employs TRBV27 and TRBJ1-4; the match to TRBD1 covers 7 bases. The V gene's germline CDR1 is MNHEY and CDR2 SMNVEV (reference sequence). The CDR3 runs to 14 residues. V was clipped by 3 bases and J by 10 bases; unmatched bases: 8. The CDR3 coding sequence is TGTGCCAGCAGTTTTATTGGAGGGGGCGGAAAACTGTTTTTT. This codes for CASSFIGGGGKLFF.

V usage is TRBV14 and J usage is TRBJ1-2; the D gene is possibly TRBD1 (5 bases). V lost 5 bases and J 7 bases, leaving 11 bases between the germline ends. The CDR3 consists of 12 residues. Germline V gene data show CDR1 as SGHDN and CDR2 as FVKESK. The CDR3 protein is CASSAQGFGYTF. Written as DNA, the CDR3 is TGTGCCAGCAGCGCCCAGGGATTTGGCTACACCTTC.

The V and J genes are TRBV5-1 and TRBJ2-5; TRBD2 agrees at 9 bases. Germline-derived CDR1 and CDR2 are SGHRS and YFSETQ. With V trimmed by 2 bases and J by 0 bases, 5 bases remained unmatched. The CDR3 sequence is 16 residues long. The CDR3 DNA reads as TGCGCCAGCAGCTTAGGTGCGGGAGGGTACCAAGAGACCCAGTACTTC. This codes for CASSLGAGGYQETQYF.

V and J are TRBV29-1 and TRBJ2-1; 12 nucleotides line up with TRBD2. The CDR3 is 18 residues long. Per the germline V gene, CDR1 is SQVTM and CDR2 is ANQGSEA. With V trimmed by 0 bases and J by 8 bases, 14 bases remained unmatched. In nucleotides, the CDR3 is TGCAGCGTTGAAGAGTATCGGTTAGTGCTAGCGGGAGGGGATGAGCAGTTCTTC. Protein sequence: CSVEEYRLVLAGGDEQFF.

There are a few counts of this clone. V usage is TRBV7-8 and J usage is TRBJ2-1; a possible D gene is TRBD2 (6 bases). The CDR3 contains 16 residues. CDR1 is SGHVS and CDR2 is FQNEAQ in the germline V gene. V lost 2 bases, J lost 4 bases, and 15 bases lay in between. CDR3 sequence: CASSLPSALFYNEQFF. CDR3 coding DNA: TGTGCCAGCAGCTTACCTAGCGCCCTCTTTTACAATGAGCAGTTCTTC.

The chain combines TRBV15 with TRBJ2-3, with D maybe TRBD1 (6 bases). Germline CDR1 and CDR2: LNHNV and YYDKDF (reference sequence). This CDR3 is built from 16 residues. V lost 0 bases and J 4 bases, leaving 14 bases between the germline ends. The chain's CDR3 is CATSRDGAGAPDTQYF. CDR3 coding DNA: TGTGCCACCAGCAGAGATGGGGCAGGGGCCCCAGATACGCAGTATTTT. The full variable domain, in which reference TRBV15 and TRBJ2-3 provide the parts outside the CDR3, is DAMVIQNPRYQVTQFGKPVTLSCSQTLNHNVMYWYQQKSSQAPKLLFHYYDKDFNNEADTPDNFQSRRPNTSFCFLDIRSPGLGDTAMYLCATSRDGAGAPDTQYFGPGTRLTVL.